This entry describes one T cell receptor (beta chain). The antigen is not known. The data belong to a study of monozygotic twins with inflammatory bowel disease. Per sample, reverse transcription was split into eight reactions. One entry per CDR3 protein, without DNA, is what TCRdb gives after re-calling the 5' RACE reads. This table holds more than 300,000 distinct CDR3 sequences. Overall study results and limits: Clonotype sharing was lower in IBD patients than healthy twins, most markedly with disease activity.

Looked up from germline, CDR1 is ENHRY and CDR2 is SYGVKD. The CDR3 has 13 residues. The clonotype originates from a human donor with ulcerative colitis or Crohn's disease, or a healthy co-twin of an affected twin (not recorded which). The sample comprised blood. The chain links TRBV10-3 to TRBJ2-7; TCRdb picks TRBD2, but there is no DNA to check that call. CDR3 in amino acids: CAISELVAGEQYF.